This T cell receptor beta chain was recorded in a study of human T cells and chemical hapten exposure. What the library attached to individual cDNA molecules were unique molecular identifiers. TCRdb re-derived calls from the reads in MiXCR, one entry per CDR3 protein. The table lists over 4,000 distinct CDR3 sequences, roughly 50% of them singletons. The sample's treatment: therapeutic diphenylcyclopropenone sensitization with weekly scalp DPC. The study enrolled 18 to 70-year-old alopecia patients suitable for DPC. The receptor's source is an adult with alopecia areata. Some clones in this sample may be carry-over from other donors' samples. This table probably holds off-target reads from a library built for another chain. Specimen: whole blood, collected before DPC sensitization or 2, 6, or about 24 weeks after (not recorded which).

CDR3 residues: CASSPSVEQYF. CDR3 bases: TGTGCCAGCAGCCCTAGCGTAGAGCAGTACTTC. The rearrangement uses TRBV11-2 and TRBJ2-7; tentative D call: TRBD2 (6 bases). V was clipped by 5 bases and J by 7 bases, with 9 bases between them. This CDR3 comprises 11 residues. The V gene's germline CDR1 is SGHAT and CDR2 FQNNGV.